This T cell receptor beta chain was identified in a study of T cell responses to AZD1222 COVID-19 vaccine. Looked up from germline, CDR1 is MDHEN and CDR2 is SYDVKM. This CDR3 is 15 amino acids long. The ends were cut back, 6 bases at V and 2 bases at J, with 16 bases in the middle. Libraries were prepared by immunoSEQ multiplex PCR; TCRdb keeps only in-frame clonotypes and omits some of them. Among around 150,000 clones, about nine tenths were seen once, and the ten largest hold 1.2% to 1.5%. In this sample, this clone turned up once. The chain links TRBV28 to TRBJ1-1, with D hard to call. This clonotype was obtained from an adult in good health. This material consisted of peripheral blood, taken on day 0 of AZD1222 vaccination. The CDR3 is CASSPTSRPNTEAFF. The CDR3 nucleotides read TGTGCCAGCAGCCCCACCTCTCGACCTAACACTGAAGCTTTCTTT.